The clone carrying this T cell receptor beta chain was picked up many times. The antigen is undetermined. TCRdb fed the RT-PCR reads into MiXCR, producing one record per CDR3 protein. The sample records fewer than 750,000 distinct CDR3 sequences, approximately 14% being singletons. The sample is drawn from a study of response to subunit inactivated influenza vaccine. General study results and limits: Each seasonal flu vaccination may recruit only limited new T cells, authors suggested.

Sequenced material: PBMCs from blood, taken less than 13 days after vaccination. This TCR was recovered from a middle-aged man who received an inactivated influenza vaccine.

CDR3 residues: CSVVGQRAYEQYF. The CDR3 DNA reads TGCAGCGTAGTGGGACAGCGGGCCTACGAGCAGTACTTC. The rearrangement uses TRBV29-1 and TRBJ2-7; D perhaps matches TRBD1 (7 bases). Germline loops: CDR1 SQVTM, CDR2 ANQGSEA. V was clipped by 6 bases and J by 2 bases, with 14 bases between them. The CDR3 totals 13 residues.